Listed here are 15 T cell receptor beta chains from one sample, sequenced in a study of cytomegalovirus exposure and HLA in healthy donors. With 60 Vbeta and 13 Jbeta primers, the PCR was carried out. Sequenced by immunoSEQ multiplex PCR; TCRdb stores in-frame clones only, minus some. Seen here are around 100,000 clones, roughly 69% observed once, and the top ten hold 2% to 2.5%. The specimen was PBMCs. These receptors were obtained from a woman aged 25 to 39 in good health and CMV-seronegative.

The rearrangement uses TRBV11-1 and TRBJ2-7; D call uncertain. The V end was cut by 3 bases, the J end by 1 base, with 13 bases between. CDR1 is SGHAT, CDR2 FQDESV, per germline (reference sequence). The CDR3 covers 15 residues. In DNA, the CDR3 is TGTGCCAGCAGCTTCTTGGCAGAAAATTCCTACGAGCAGTACTTC. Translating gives CASSFLAENSYEQYF.

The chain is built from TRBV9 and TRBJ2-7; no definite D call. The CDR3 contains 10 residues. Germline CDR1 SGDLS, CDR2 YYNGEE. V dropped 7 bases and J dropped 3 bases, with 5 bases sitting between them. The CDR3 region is CASGDYEQYF. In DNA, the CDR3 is TGTGCCAGCGGAGACTACGAGCAGTACTTC. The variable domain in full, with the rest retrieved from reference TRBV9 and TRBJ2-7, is DSGVTQTPKHLITATGQRVTLRCSPRSGDLSVYWYQQSLDQGLQFLIQYYNGEERAKGNILERFSAQQFPDLHSELNLSSLELGDSALYFCASGDYEQYFGPGTRLTVT.

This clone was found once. CDR3 DNA sequence: TGCGCCAGCAGCCAAAGGACACTTAGCACAGATACGCAGTATTTT. Its protein product is CASSQRTLSTDTQYF. The gene calls are TRBV4-1 and TRBJ2-3; the D gene is possibly TRBD1 (5 bases). V lost 2 bases to trimming and J lost 0 bases, with 9 bases between them. The length of the CDR3 is 15 residues. Germline V gene data show CDR1 as MGHRA and CDR2 as YSYEKL.

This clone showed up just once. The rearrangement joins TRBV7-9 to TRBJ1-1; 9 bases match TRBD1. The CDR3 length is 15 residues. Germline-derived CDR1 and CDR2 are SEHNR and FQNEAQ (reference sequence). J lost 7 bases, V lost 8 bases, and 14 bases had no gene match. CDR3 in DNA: TGTGCCAGCCGGGACAGGGTGGACCTTTCGAATGAAGCTTTCTTT. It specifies CASRDRVDLSNEAFF.

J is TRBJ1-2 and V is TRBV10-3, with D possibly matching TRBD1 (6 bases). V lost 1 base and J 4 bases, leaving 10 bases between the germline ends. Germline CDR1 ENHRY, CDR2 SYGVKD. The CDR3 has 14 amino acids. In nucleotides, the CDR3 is TGTGCCATCAGTGAGTTTGAAGGGGGCTATGGCTACACCTTC. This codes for CAISEFEGGYGYTF.

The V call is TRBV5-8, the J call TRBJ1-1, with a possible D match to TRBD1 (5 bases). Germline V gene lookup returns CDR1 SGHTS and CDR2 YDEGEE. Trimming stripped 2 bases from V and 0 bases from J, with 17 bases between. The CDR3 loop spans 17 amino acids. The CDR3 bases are TGTGCCAGCAGCTTCGGCAGGGTTGGCCGGATGAACACTGAAGCTTTCTTT. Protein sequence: CASSFGRVGRMNTEAFF.

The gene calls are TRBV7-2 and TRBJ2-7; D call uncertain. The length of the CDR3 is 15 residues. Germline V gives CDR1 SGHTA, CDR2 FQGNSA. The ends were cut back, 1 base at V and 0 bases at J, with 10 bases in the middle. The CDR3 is CASSLDLRLSYEQYF. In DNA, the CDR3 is TGTGCCAGCAGCTTAGATCTGCGGCTCTCCTACGAGCAGTACTTC.

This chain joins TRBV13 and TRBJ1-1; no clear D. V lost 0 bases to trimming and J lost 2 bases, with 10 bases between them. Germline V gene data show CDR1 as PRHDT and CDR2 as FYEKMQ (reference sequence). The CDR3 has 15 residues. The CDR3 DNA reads TGTGCCAGCAGCTTAGGGAGCTTAACCAACACTGAAGCTTTCTTT. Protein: CASSLGSLTNTEAFF.

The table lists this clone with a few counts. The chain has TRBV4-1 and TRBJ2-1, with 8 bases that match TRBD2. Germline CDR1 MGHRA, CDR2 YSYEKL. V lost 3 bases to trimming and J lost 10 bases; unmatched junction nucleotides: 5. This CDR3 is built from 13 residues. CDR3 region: CASSHPGTREQFF. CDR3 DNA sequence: TGCGCCAGCAGCCACCCCGGGACTAGAGAGCAGTTCTTC.

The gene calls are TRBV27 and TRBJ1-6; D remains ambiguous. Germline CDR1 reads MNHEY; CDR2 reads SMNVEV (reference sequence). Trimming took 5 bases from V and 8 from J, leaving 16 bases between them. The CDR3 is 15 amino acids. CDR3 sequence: CASSQTTVGDSPLHF. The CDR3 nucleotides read TGTGCCAGCAGTCAAACCACTGTGGGCGATTCACCCCTCCACTTT.

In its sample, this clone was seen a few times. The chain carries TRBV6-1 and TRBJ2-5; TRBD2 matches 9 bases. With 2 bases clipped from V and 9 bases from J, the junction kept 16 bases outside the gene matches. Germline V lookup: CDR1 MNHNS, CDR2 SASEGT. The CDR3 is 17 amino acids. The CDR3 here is CASSERREGRPKGAQYF. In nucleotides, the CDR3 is TGTGCCAGCAGTGAACGGCGGGAGGGCCGTCCCAAAGGGGCCCAGTACTTC.

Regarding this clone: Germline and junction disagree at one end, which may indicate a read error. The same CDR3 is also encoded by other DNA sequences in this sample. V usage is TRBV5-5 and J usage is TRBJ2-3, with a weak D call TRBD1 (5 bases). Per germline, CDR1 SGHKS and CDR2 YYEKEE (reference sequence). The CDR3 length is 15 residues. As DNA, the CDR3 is TGTGCCAGCAGTTTGGAACCAGGGATCACAGATACGCAGTATTTT. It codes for CASSLEPGITDTQYF.

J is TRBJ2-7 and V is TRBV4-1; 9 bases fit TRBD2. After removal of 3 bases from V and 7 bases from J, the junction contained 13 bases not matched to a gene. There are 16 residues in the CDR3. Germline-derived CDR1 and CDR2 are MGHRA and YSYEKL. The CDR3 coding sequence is TGCGCCAGCAGCCAGGCGGGAGGGCTTACCGGGAGGGAGCAGTACTTC. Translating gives CASSQAGGLTGREQYF.

CDR3 protein: CASRYNSGTANTGELFF. The CDR3 DNA sequence: TGTGCCAGCAGATATAATTCAGGGACAGCGAACACCGGGGAGCTGTTTTTT. V usage is TRBV2 and J usage is TRBJ2-2; TRBD1 agrees at 7 bases. The ends lost 6 bases at V and 0 bases at J; junction bases unmatched: 10. The CDR3 totals 17 residues. The germline V gene encodes CDR1 SNHLY and CDR2 FYNNEI.

The CDR3: CATSRDRRGYGYTF. As DNA, the CDR3 is TGTGCCACCAGCAGAGATCGAAGGGGATATGGCTACACCTTC. The chain couples TRBV15 to TRBJ1-2, with a tentative D call TRBD1 (5 bases). V lost 0 bases to trimming and J lost 5 bases, with 10 bases between them. This CDR3 spans 14 amino acids. Germline-derived CDR1 and CDR2 are LNHNV and YYDKDF (reference sequence).